This T cell receptor (beta chain) originates from a study of T-cell memory formation after mild COVID-19. A note on this clonotype: What it recognizes is unknown.

Each CDR3 protein is one row after TCRdb ran MiXCR on the 5' RACE reads. Of roughly 410,000 distinct CDR3 sequences listed, approximately 24% are singletons. Study-wide findings and caveats: Contracting clones from day 15 to 85 showed balanced CD4/CD8; later expanders favored CD4+.

Sequenced input: PBMCs or a T cell subset sorted from them (not recorded which). The receptor comes from an adult woman who had mild COVID-19 (a few samples of this study predate the infection). Cell type and time point are not known.

The CDR3 sequence is CASSQMMGSYNEQFF. The CDR3 DNA reads as TGTGCCAGCAGCCAAATGATGGGTAGCTACAATGAGCAGTTCTTC. The chain joins TRBV3-1 to TRBJ2-1; D ambiguous. The CDR3 sequence is 15 residues long. The V gene's germline CDR1 is LGHDT and CDR2 YNNKEL (reference sequence). The ends were cut back, 2 bases at V and 3 bases at J, with 11 bases in the middle.